Reported below is one TCR beta chain. It has no known antigen specificity. No quality values exist for individual bases; no much larger clone is one base distant. Stable Graves' hyperthyroidism was defined as the absence of progression to ophthalmopathy over 18 months of follow-up. The hyperthyroidism patients were between 18 and 65 years old and newly diagnosed, with a disease duration of less than 2 months. Any patient with an uncontrolled infection, another autoimmune disease, pregnancy or lactation was excluded. Diagnoses relied on clinical symptoms, serum thyroxine and TRAb, thyroid ultrasound and orbital computed tomography. Total RNA was extracted using Trizol reagent, and RNA quality was assessed on an Agilent 2100 Bioanalyzer. Amplification of TCR beta CDR3 regions was carried out from RNA transcripts. For the first round of RT-PCR on the TCR CDR3, the HTBI primer set was used together with the Qiagen OneStep RT-PCR kit. Libraries were constructed in a second round of multiplex PCR, after which size selection and purification were carried out. Sequencing of the libraries was done on an Illumina HiSeq2000 using paired-end 100 bp reads. The study's processing was this. SOAPnuke was used to process the raw data, throwing out any read that contained adapters or uncalled bases, had a mean Phred below 15, or lacked an exact constant-primer or identifier match. COPE v1.2.5 was used to merge the high-quality paired reads, and each unique nucleotide sequence was defined as a clonotype. MiTCR v1.1 was used to align clonotypes to the IMGT TRBV, TRBD and TRBJ reference segments. The analysis was restricted to V-J combinations with a frequency above 0.0001, which together covered roughly 99% of the repertoires. The TCS score was defined as F50 (clonal expansion) divided by E x V (chaos), with BLOSUM62-based TCRdist calculated between CDR3 peptides within each V-J. Welch's t-statistics and random forest reduced around 550 V-J features to about 12, which were used in a naive Bayes classifier (R e1071). The Morisita-Horn index was used to measure how similar the thyroid and blood repertoires were. Through fastp at Q25 and MiXCR, TCRdb rebuilt clones from the public reads, retaining in-frame beta chains. Rows are combined by CDR3 protein, so each entry shows the most common genes and DNA. Here the V and J calls rest on TCRdb's processing, not on the authors' analysis. This sample is represented by fewer than 750,000 distinct CDR3 sequences; about 43% of them were singletons. The top ten clonotypes cover around 7.7% of the sample.

The entry originates in a study of T cells in Graves' hyperthyroidism and ophthalmopathy (dated by TCRdb to about 2019). Study-level background: TCR V-J signatures able to tell the groups apart were searched for in a discovery cohort of about a hundred patients, of whom more than 40 had Graves' ophthalmopathy and 55 to 65 had stable Graves' hyperthyroidism. The paper reports TCR Vbeta CDR3 sequencing of roughly 140 peripheral blood samples: 40 or so ophthalmopathy, under 80 hyperthyroidism and around 17 progressor patients. The approximately 100 discovery patients were randomly split 7:3 into training and test sets. Prospective prediction of ophthalmopathy was tested in an independent validation cohort of some 19 hyperthyroidism patients and 15 to 17 patients who later progressed to ophthalmopathy. After sampling, hyperthyroidism patients received methimazole starting at 30 mg daily, and ophthalmopathy patients received high-dose intravenous methylprednisolone. Thyroid tissue and blood T-cell repertoires from about 6 Graves' hyperthyroidism patients were also compared in the study.

V is trimmed back by 8 bases and J by 3 bases, and the junction contains 3 bases that no gene match accounts for. As encoded in the germline V gene, CDR1 is SNHLY while CDR2 is FYNNEI. Including cysteine and phenylalanine, the CDR3 has 14 amino acids. Only CDR3 DNA is held: 42 bases, read in frame from base 1. Overall results and qualifications from the work: Most expanded thyroid clonotypes (frequency above 0.001) were also detected in blood, a finding suggesting that blood repertoires may reflect thyroid immune responses. Ophthalmopathy was separated from stable hyperthyroidism by a 13 V-J signature model, with approximately 89% sensitivity and approximately 81% specificity obtained in cross-validation and 80%/75% obtained in testing. In validation, the model predicted progression to ophthalmopathy with around 71% sensitivity and 72% to 85% specificity, a median of around six months before onset. No statistical method was used to fix the sample size in advance, and group allocation was not hidden from the investigators.

The sequencing input was peripheral blood or thyroid tissue (not recorded which). The clonotype was recovered from a woman aged 18-35 years with Graves' hyperthyroidism. This receptor chain uses TRBV2 and TRBJ2-1; 11 junctional bases match TRBD2. For the CDR3, the sequence is CASRLAGYYNEQFF. The nucleotide sequence is given as TGTGCCAGCCGACTAGCGGGGTACTACAATGAGCAGTTCTTC.